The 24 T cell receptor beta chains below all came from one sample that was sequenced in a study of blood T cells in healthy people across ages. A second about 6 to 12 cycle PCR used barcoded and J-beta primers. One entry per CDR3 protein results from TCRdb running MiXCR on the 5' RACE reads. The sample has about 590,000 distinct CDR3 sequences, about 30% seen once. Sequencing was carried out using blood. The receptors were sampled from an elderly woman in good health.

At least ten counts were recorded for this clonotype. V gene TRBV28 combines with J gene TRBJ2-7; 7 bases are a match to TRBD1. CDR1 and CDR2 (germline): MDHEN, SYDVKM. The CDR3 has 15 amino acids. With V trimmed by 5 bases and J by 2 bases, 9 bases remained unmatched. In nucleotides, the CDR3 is TGTGCCAGCAGTGAAACCGGGACAGTAGCCTACGAGCAGTACTTC. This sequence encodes CASSETGTVAYEQYF.

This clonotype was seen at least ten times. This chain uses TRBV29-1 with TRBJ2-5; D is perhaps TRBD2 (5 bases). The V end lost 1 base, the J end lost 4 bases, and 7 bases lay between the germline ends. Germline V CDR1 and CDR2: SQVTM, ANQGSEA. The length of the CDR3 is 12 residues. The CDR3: CSVEGGRETQYF. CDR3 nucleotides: TGCAGCGTTGAAGGTGGGAGAGAGACCCAGTACTTC.

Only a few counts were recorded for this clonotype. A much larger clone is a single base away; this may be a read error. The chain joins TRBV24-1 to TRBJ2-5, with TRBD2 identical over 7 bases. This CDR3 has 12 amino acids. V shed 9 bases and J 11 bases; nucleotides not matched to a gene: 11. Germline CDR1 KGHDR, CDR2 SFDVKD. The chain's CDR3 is CATSTSINEQYF. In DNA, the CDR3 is TGTGCCACCTCGACTAGCATAAATGAGCAGTACTTC.

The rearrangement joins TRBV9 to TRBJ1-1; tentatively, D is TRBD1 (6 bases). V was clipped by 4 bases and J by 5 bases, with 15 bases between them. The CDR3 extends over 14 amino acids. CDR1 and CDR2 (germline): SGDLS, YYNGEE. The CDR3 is CASSLLRGGTEAFF. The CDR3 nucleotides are TGTGCCAGCAGCTTGCTCAGGGGAGGTACTGAAGCTTTCTTT.

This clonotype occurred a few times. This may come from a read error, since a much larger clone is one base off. In DNA form, the CDR3 reads TGTGCCGCCTGCCTCGACGTAGGGTGGAATGAGCAGTTCTTC. Translating gives CAACLDVGWNEQFF. V gene TRBV6-1 combines with J gene TRBJ2-1; D not certain. Trimming pared 11 bases from V and 7 bases from J, leaving 21 bases between. CDR3 length: 14 amino acids. Germline CDR1 is MNHNS and CDR2 is SASEGT.

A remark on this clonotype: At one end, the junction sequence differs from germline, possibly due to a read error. In DNA form, the CDR3 reads TGTGCCAGCAGTTGGTGGCAGGATAATTCACCCCGCCACTTT. This sequence encodes CASSWWQDNSPRHF. V gene TRBV27 combines with J gene TRBJ1-6; the D is unclear. The germline CDR1 and CDR2 sequences are MNHEY and SMNVEV (reference sequence). This CDR3 is 14 amino acids long.

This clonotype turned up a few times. The CDR3 spells CASSTGLQNQPQHF. The CDR3 nucleotides are TGCGCCAGCAGCACGGGTCTTCAAAATCAGCCCCAGCATTTT. The rearrangement links TRBV5-1 to TRBJ1-5; D unresolved. The CDR3 loop spans 14 amino acids. Trimming took 4 bases from V and 4 from J, leaving 12 bases between them. Germline lookup yields CDR1 SGHRS and CDR2 YFSETQ.

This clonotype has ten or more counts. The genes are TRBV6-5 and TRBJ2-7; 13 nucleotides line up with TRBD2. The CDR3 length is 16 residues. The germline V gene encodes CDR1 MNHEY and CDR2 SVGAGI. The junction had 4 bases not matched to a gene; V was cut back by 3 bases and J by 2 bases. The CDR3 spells CASSYGLAGAPYEQYF. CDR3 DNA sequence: TGTGCCAGCAGTTATGGACTAGCGGGGGCCCCCTACGAGCAGTACTTC.

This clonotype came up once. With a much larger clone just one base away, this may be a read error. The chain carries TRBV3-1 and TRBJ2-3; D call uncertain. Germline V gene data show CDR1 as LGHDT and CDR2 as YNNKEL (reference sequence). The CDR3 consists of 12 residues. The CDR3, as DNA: TGTGCCGGCAGCCGTGACAAAGATACGCAGTATTTT. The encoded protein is CAGSRDKDTQYF.

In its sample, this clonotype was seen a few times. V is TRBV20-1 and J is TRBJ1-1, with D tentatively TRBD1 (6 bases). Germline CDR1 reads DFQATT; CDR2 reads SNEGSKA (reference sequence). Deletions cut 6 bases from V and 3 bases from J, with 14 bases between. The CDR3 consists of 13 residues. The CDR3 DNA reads TGCAGTGCCTTAACAGGGAGGGACACTGAAGCTTTCTTT. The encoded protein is CSALTGRDTEAFF.

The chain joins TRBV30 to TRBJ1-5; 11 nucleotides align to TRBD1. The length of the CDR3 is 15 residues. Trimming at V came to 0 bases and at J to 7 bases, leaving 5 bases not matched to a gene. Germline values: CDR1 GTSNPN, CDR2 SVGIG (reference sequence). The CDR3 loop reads CAWSVGQGARQPQHF. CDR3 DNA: TGTGCCTGGAGTGTAGGACAGGGGGCGAGGCAGCCCCAGCATTTT.

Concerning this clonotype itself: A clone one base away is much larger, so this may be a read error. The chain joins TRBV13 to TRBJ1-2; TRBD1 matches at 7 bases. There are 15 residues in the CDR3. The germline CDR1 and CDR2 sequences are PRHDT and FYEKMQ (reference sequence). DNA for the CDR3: TGTGCCAACAGCTTAGATCTGCCAGGGGGTAATGGCTACACCTTC. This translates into CANSLDLPGGNGYTF. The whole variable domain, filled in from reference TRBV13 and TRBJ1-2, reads AAGVIQSPRHLIKEKRETATLKCYPIPRHDTVYWYQQGPGQDPQFLISFYEKMQSDKGSIPDRFSAQQFSDYHSELNMSSLELGDSALYFCANSLDLPGGNGYTFGSGTRLTVV.

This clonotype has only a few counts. CDR3 loop: CASNQAPSRNEQFF. CDR3 bases: TGTGCCAGCAACCAAGCCCCCTCTAGGAATGAGCAGTTCTTC. The J gene is TRBJ2-1, the V gene TRBV6-1; D remains ambiguous. The V gene lost 7 bases and the J gene lost 7 bases, with 17 bases spanning the gap. The CDR3 length is 14 residues. CDR1 is MNHNS and CDR2 is SASEGT in the germline V gene.

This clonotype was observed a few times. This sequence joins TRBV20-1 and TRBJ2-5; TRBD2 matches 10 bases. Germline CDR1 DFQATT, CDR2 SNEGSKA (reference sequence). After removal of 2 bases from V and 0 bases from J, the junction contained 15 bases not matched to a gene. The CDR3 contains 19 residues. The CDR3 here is CSARQPMVAGGLYQETQYF. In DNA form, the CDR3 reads TGCAGTGCTAGACAACCGATGGTAGCGGGGGGCCTGTACCAAGAGACCCAGTACTTC.

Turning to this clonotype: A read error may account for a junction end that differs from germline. CDR3 nucleotide sequence: TGTGCCACCAGTGATTCAGGGTGTGAGACCCAGTACTTC. Translation gives CATSDSGCETQYF. The V call is TRBV10-3, the J call TRBJ2-7; D is perhaps TRBD1 (5 bases). The J call may be incorrect, as the DNA end agrees better with TRBJ2-5. Germline loops: CDR1 ENHRY, CDR2 SYGVKD. CDR3 length: 13 amino acids.

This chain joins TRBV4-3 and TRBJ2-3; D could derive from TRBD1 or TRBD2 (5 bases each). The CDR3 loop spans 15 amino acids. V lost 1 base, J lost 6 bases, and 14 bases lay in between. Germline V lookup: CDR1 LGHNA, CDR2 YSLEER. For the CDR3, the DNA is TGCGCCAGCAGCCAAGGATGGGGGAAAGCGGATACGCAGTATTTT. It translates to CASSQGWGKADTQYF.

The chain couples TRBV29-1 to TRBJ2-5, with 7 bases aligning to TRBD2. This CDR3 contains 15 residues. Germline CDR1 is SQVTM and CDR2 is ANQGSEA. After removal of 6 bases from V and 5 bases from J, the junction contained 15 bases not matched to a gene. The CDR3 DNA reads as TGCAGCGTCGGACTAGTCAGAGTGGTATCGGAGACCCAGTACTTC. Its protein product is CSVGLVRVVSETQYF. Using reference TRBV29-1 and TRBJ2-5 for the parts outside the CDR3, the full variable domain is SAVISQKPSRDICQRGTSLTIQCQVDSQVTMMFWYRQQPGQSLTLIATANQGSEATYESGFVIDKFPISRPNLTFSTLTVSNMSPEDSSIYLCSVGLVRVVSETQYFGPGTRLLVL.

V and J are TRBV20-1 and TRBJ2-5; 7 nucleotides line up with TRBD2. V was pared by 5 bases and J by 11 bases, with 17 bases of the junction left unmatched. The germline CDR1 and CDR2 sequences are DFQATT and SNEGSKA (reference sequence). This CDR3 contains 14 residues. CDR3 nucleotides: TGCAGTGCTGACCGAAGGACTAGGGGAAATGAGCAGTACTTC. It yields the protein CSADRRTRGNEQYF.

The CDR3 here is CASSFGAGNGGYTF. DNA for the CDR3: TGTGCCAGCAGTTTTGGGGCAGGGAATGGCGGCTACACCTTC. V usage is TRBV27 and J usage is TRBJ1-2; D is perhaps TRBD1 (5 bases). The germline CDR1 and CDR2 sequences are MNHEY and SMNVEV (reference sequence). There are 14 residues in the CDR3. Trimming removed 3 bases from V and 8 bases from J, with 16 bases in between.

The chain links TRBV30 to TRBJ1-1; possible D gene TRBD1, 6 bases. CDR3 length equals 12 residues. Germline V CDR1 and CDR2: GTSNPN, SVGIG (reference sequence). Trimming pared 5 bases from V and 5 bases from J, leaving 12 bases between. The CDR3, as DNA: TGTGCCTGGGGAACAGGGAAAACTGAAGCTTTCTTT. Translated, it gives CAWGTGKTEAFF.

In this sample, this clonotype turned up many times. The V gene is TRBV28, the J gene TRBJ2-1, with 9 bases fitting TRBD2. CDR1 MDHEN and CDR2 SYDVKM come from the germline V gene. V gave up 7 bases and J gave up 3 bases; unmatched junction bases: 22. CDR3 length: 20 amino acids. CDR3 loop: CASTPVGLAREGKSYNEQFF. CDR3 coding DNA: TGTGCCAGCACTCCGGTGGGACTAGCTAGGGAGGGTAAGAGCTACAATGAGCAGTTCTTC.

As DNA, the CDR3 is TGTGCCAGCAGTTACCGGGGCCTTCCGGACACTGAAGCTTTCTTT. This gives the protein CASSYRGLPDTEAFF. The genes are TRBV6-2 or TRBV6-3 and TRBJ1-1; D might be TRBD1 (5 bases). Germline values: CDR1 MNHEY, CDR2 SVGEGT. The CDR3 sequence is 15 residues long. With 2 bases removed from V and 3 bases from J, the gap between germline ends came to 13 bases.

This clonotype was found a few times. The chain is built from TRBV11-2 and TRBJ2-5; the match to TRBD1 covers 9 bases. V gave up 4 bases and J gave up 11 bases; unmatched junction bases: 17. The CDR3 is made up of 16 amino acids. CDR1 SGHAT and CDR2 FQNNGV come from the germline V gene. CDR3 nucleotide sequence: TGTGCCAGCAGCTCCTCACCGGGACAGGGCCACAATGAGCAGTACTTC. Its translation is CASSSSPGQGHNEQYF. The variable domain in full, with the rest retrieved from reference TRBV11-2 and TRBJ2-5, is EAGVAQSPRYKIIEKRQSVAFWCNPISGHATLYWYQQILGQGPKLLIQFQNNGVVDDSQLPKDRFSAERLKGVDSTLKIQPAKLEDSAVYLCASSSSPGQGHNEQYFGPGTRLLVL.

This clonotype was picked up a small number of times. The CDR3: CASSPTLRMNEKLFF. CDR3 bases: TGTGCCAGCAGTCCTACGCTGAGAATGAATGAAAAACTGTTTTTT. This chain uses TRBV27 with TRBJ1-4; D gene uncertain. Per germline, CDR1 MNHEY and CDR2 SMNVEV (reference sequence). The V and J ends lost 5 bases and 5 bases respectively, with 15 bases between them. The CDR3 sequence is 15 residues long.